Listed below are T cell receptor beta chains from one sample, sequenced in a study of blood T cell repertoires in COVID-19. Sequencing was performed with immunoSEQ multiplex PCR; in TCRdb, only in-frame clones are kept and a portion is missing. The table records about 280,000 clones, about 89% of them present only once. Material: peripheral blood. These receptor sequences come from a man aged 35-49 years with active or convalescent COVID-19. CDR3s include the opening cysteine and the closing phenylalanine or tryptophan. A D gene is named only where the DNA matches it firmly.

TRBD1,TRBV4-1,14,CASSQEDRPYEQYF
TRBD2,TRBV3-1/TRBV3-2,14,CASSQGLAGVEQYF
-,TRBV28,13,CASNEVPNEKLFF
-,TRBV5-6,14,CASSLGQSPETQYF
-,TRBV27,13,CASSFSGPRGAFF
-,TRBV5-1,17,CASSPGRGAPGNSPLHF
-,TRBV4-1,13,CACRGKPFEKLFF
-,TRBV12-3/TRBV12-4,13,CASSRVGNQPQHF
TRBD1,TRBV2,15,CASSQGDGGNSPLHF
-,TRBV5-1,14,CASSSLSTNEKLFF
-,TRBV7-9,14,CASSLGTPINEQFF
-,TRBV30,16,CAWRVPGRLSGNTIYF
TRBD2,TRBV3-1/TRBV3-2,17,CASSQEGDGRPYNEQFF
-,TRBV6-2/TRBV6-3,13,CASSATIGGGAFF
-,TRBV5-6,15,CASSSAPRAEPEAFF
TRBD2,TRBV2,15,CASLREGMKYNEQFF
TRBD2,TRBV24-1,17,CATSDLSLAGVKDTQYF
-,TRBV5-1,13,CASSRGANQPQHF
TRBD2,TRBV29-1,24,CSVTGTATRRTSGIIRTSSYEQYF
-,TRBV5-1,15,CASSPSGAGANVLTF
-,TRBV29-1,16,CSVEDQRETSYNEQFF
TRBD2,TRBV11-3,16,CASSLGTSGGSYEQYF
-,TRBV28,13,CASSFGGIYGYTF
-,TRBV19,13,CAILLEEEKGYTF
-,TRBV9,15,CASSKSGPSTDTQYF
-,TRBV6-5,15,CASSYGTSSTDTQYF
TRBD1,TRBV9,14,CASSGGRTGWEQYF